Each of the 8 T cell receptor beta chains below was sequenced from the same sample in a study of response to subunit inactivated influenza vaccine (dated by TCRdb to 2017 to 2018). Libraries were constructed by RT-PCR. The instrument given in TCRdb is Illumina HiSeq 2500. TCRdb trimmed public reads at Q25 via fastp, called clones via MiXCR and kept in-frame beta chains. Identical CDR3 protein sequences are pooled into one entry, listed with their most common genes and DNA. The sample table contains roughly 790,000 distinct CDR3 sequences; only one count was recorded for roughly 20% of them. Of the sample, roughly 10% falls within the top ten clones. The specimen comprised PBMCs from blood, sampled more than 4 days after vaccination. The receptor source for this set is a man over 45 who received an inactivated influenza vaccine. Donor details come from another sample of the same person, matched by shared clones.

This clonotype was seen a few times. The CDR3 DNA follows: TGTGCCAGCAGTTTTGCCGGGACAGGGGCCCTCTACGAGCAGTACTTC. This encodes CASSFAGTGALYEQYF. The V call is TRBV12-3 or TRBV12-4, the J call TRBJ2-7; 10 nucleotides align to TRBD1. The ends lost 3 bases at V and 3 bases at J; junction bases unmatched: 8. The CDR3 covers 16 residues.

This clonotype was picked up a small number of times. The CDR3 DNA follows: TGTGCCAGCAGTTCCCATGCGGGGGGCTGGGCAGCTTTCTTT. Its translation is CASSSHAGGWAAFF. The rearrangement uses TRBV25-1 and TRBJ1-1, with TRBD1 as a possible D gene (6 bases). Trimming took off 5 bases at V and 10 bases at J, with 20 bases between the two ends. The CDR3 is 14 residues long. Germline V gene lookup returns CDR1 MGHDK and CDR2 SYGVNS.

The chain uses TRBV7-8 and TRBJ2-3; 7 bases are shared with TRBD2. V lost 3 bases and J lost 0; bases outside the gene matches: 6. Looked up from germline, CDR1 is SGHVS and CDR2 is FQNEAQ. This CDR3 is 16 amino acids long. CDR3 residues: CASSFLAAGSTDTQYF. As DNA, the CDR3 is TGTGCCAGCAGCTTCTTAGCAGCGGGAAGCACAGATACGCAGTATTTT.

CDR3 DNA sequence: TGTGCCAGCAGTTACCTGGGAAGCTCCTACGAGCAGTACTTC. It translates to CASSYLGSSYEQYF. The chain employs TRBV12-3 or TRBV12-4 and TRBJ2-7, with D unclear. This CDR3 contains 14 residues. The V end lost 4 bases, the J end lost 0 bases, and 10 bases lay between the germline ends.

This clonotype was found many times. The chain combines TRBV11-2 with TRBJ2-1, with TRBD2 identical over 10 bases. Germline V CDR1 and CDR2: SGHAT, FQNNGV. The ends lost 0 bases at V and 0 bases at J; junction bases unmatched: 8. CDR3 length: 19 residues. The DNA for the CDR3 is TGTGCCAGCAGCTTAGATGAACTAGCGGGATCGAGCTCCTACAATGAGCAGTTCTTC. Amino acids: CASSLDELAGSSSYNEQFF. The complete variable domain, with remaining parts taken from reference TRBV11-2 and TRBJ2-1, reads EAGVAQSPRYKIIEKRQSVAFWCNPISGHATLYWYQQILGQGPKLLIQFQNNGVVDDSQLPKDRFSAERLKGVDSTLKIQPAKLEDSAVYLCASSLDELAGSSSYNEQFFGPGTRLTVL.

The V gene is TRBV5-1, the J gene TRBJ2-7; 7 nucleotides agree with TRBD2. The length of the CDR3 is 15 residues. Germline V gives CDR1 SGHRS, CDR2 YFSETQ. The J segment lost 3 bases and the V segment lost 4 bases, leaving 10 bases of the junction unmatched. CDR3 bases: TGCGCCAGCAGCCCGGCAGGCGGGAGTCACTACGAGCAGTACTTC. Protein sequence: CASSPAGGSHYEQYF.

This sequence joins TRBV10-3 and TRBJ2-5, with D uncertain. CDR3 length: 12 amino acids. Trimming left V 2 bases short and J 6 bases short, with 7 bases between. In germline, CDR1 is ENHRY, CDR2 SYGVKD. The CDR3 nucleotides are TGTGCCATCAGTGAGCCCACCCAGACCCAGTACTTC. Amino acid sequence: CAISEPTQTQYF.

This clonotype was counted a few times. The V call is TRBV4-1, the J call TRBJ2-1, with 16 bases fitting TRBD2. V lost 4 bases, J lost 5 bases, and 5 bases stayed unmatched. This CDR3 contains 17 residues. CDR1 and CDR2 from the germline V gene are MGHRA and YSYEKL. The CDR3 spells CASSRGLAGGRHNEQFF. The CDR3 nucleotides are TGCGCCAGCAGCCGGGGACTAGCGGGAGGGCGCCACAATGAGCAGTTCTTC.